Reported below is one T cell receptor (beta chain). Time point described: cycle 4 day 1 (C4D1), after more than five weeks of nivolumab. Every patient experienced relapse after autologous stem cell transplantation, and brentuximab vedotin exposure varied. The data derive from a study of PD-1 blockade in classical Hodgkin lymphoma. Sequenced by immunoSEQ multiplex PCR; TCRdb stores in-frame clones only, minus some. The sample includes about 90,000 clones, 90% of them seen just once. The V end was cut by 4 bases, the J end by 4 bases, with 16 bases between. Germline V CDR1 and CDR2: LGHNA, YSLEER. The CDR3 is 15 amino acids.

The TCR comes from a human donor with classical Hodgkin lymphoma. Specimen: peripheral blood mononuclear cells (PBMCs), collected before the fourth cycle of nivolumab. This sequence joins TRBV4-3 and TRBJ1-1; TRBD1 might be the D (5 bases). CDR3 sequence reads: CASSPAGEVSTEAFF. CDR3 in DNA: TGCGCCAGCAGCCCCGCGGGGGAGGTGAGCACTGAAGCTTTCTTT.